Following are 3 T cell receptor beta chains from one sample sequenced in a study of breast tumors, draining lymph nodes, adjacent tissues. The lymph nodes were axillary draining lymph nodes from breast cancer patients. TCRdb reprocessed the multiplex PCR reads with MiXCR, giving one entry per CDR3 protein. In the table there are approximately 150,000 distinct CDR3 sequences, approximately 33% of which are singletons. Input material: axillary lymph node tissue. The origin of the receptors is a female donor with breast cancer. Some clones in this sample may be carry-over from other donors' samples.

The rearrangement links TRBV7-8 to TRBJ2-1; D is ambiguous. V lost 7 bases to trimming and J lost 4 bases, with 11 bases between them. CDR1 is SGHVS and CDR2 is FQNEAQ in the germline V gene. This CDR3 has 13 residues. The CDR3 coding sequence is TGTGCCAGCAACCACATGGGTTACAATGAGCAGTTCTTC. Its translation: CASNHMGYNEQFF.

The chain is built from TRBV24-1 and TRBJ2-7; TRBD2 matches 13 bases. Germline V gene sequence: CDR1 KGHDR, CDR2 SFDVKD. The CDR3 contains 16 residues. The ends lost 5 bases at V and 6 bases at J; junction bases unmatched: 9. The CDR3 DNA follows: TGTGCCACCAGTGGCCCCGGGACTAGCGGGATAGGCGAGCAGTACTTC. This translates into CATSGPGTSGIGEQYF.

As to this clonotype: A read error is possible here, since a much larger clone lies one base away. V gene TRBV11-3 combines with J gene TRBJ2-5, with 9 bases matching TRBD2. This CDR3 comprises 16 residues. The V gene's germline CDR1 is SGHNT and CDR2 YENEEA. Written as DNA, the CDR3 is TGTGCCAGCAGCTTAGTAGCGGGAGCGGTCCAAGAGACCCGGTACTTC. Amino acids: CASSLVAGAVQETRYF.